This T cell receptor beta chain was recovered during a study of blood T cell repertoires in COVID-19. Clones were read by immunoSEQ multiplex PCR, and TCRdb kept only the in-frame ones, dropping some. The repertoire has approximately 300,000 clones, approximately 91% of them found once; the top ten carry around 10%. Germline V lookup: CDR1 KGHDR, CDR2 SFDVKD. With 3 bases removed from V and 5 bases from J, the gap between germline ends came to 9 bases. The CDR3 runs to 14 residues. The TCR comes from a woman in her 30s with COVID-19, enrolled during active disease. The sequenced sample consisted of peripheral blood. The gene calls are TRBV24-1 and TRBJ2-2; D is unresolved. The CDR3 sequence: CATSDTRLTGELFF. Here the CDR3 DNA reads TGTGCCACCAGTGATACCAGGTTGACCGGGGAGCTGTTTTTT.